This is a list of T cell receptor beta chains from one sample in a study of T-cell memory formation after mild COVID-19. TCRdb passed the 5' RACE reads through MiXCR, listing each CDR3 protein once. The profile shows some 110,000 distinct CDR3 sequences, under 15% of them singletons. The sample taken for sequencing was PBMCs or a T cell subset sorted from them (not recorded which). The receptors shown here come from an adult woman who had mild COVID-19 (a few samples of this study predate the infection). Cell type and time point are not known. CDR3s include the opening cysteine and the closing phenylalanine or tryptophan. A D gene is named only where the DNA matches it firmly. Rows give clone size only sometimes, using once, few, many, or a class for an expanded clone.

V gene: TRBV6-5
J gene: TRBJ2-7
D gene: NA
clone size: few
CDR3 DNA: TGTGCCAGCAGTACTTCCAATTGGGGGCTCCCTTACGAGCAGTACTTC
CDR3 protein: CASSTSNWGLPYEQYF

V gene: TRBV4-1
J gene: TRBJ2-1
D gene: NA
clone size: many
CDR3 DNA: TGCGCCAGCAGATCCGACTACAATGAGCAGTTCTTC
CDR3 protein: CASRSDYNEQFF

V gene: TRBV6-2/TRBV6-3
J gene: TRBJ2-7
D gene: TRBD2
clone size: NA
CDR3 DNA: TGTGCCAGCAACGTAGCGGGACTCTACGAGCAGTACTTC
CDR3 protein: CASNVAGLYEQYF

V gene: TRBV7-9
J gene: TRBJ2-5
D gene: NA
clone size: NA
CDR3 DNA: TGTGCCAGCAGCCGTCGGGAGACCCAGTACTTC
CDR3 protein: CASSRRETQYF

V gene: TRBV7-2
J gene: TRBJ1-1
D gene: NA
clone size: few
CDR3 DNA: TGTGCCAGCAGCTTATTAAACAAGAACACTGAAGCTTTCTTT
CDR3 protein: CASSLLNKNTEAFF

V gene: TRBV6-5
J gene: TRBJ1-2
D gene: NA
clone size: few
CDR3 DNA: TGTGCCAGCATCGAAAGCGGGGGGGGCGGCTACACCTTC
CDR3 protein: CASIESGGGGYTF

V gene: TRBV4-3
J gene: TRBJ1-2
D gene: NA
clone size: few
CDR3 DNA: TGCGCCAGCAGCCAAGATGGGGGGGGCAGGGATGGCTACACCTTC
CDR3 protein: CASSQDGGGRDGYTF

V gene: TRBV29-1
J gene: TRBJ2-3
D gene: TRBD1
clone size: many
CDR3 DNA: TGCAGCGTTTCCGACAGGGGAAAGCTTTTGGCAGATACGCAGTATTTT
CDR3 protein: CSVSDRGKLLADTQYF

V gene: TRBV20-1
J gene: TRBJ2-7
D gene: TRBD2
clone size: NA
CDR3 DNA: TGCAGTGCTAGAGATCGCTCGGGACTAGCGGGGTCCTACGAGCAGTACTTC
CDR3 protein: CSARDRSGLAGSYEQYF

V gene: TRBV5-1
J gene: TRBJ1-6
D gene: NA
clone size: few
CDR3 DNA: TGCGCCAGCAGCTTGCAGGGGAACTATTCACCCCTCCACTTT
CDR3 protein: CASSLQGNYSPLHF

V gene: TRBV2
J gene: TRBJ2-7
D gene: NA
clone size: NA
CDR3 DNA: TGTGCCAGCAGAGGACTGGATCTATCCTACGAGCAGTACTTC
CDR3 protein: CASRGLDLSYEQYF

V gene: TRBV7-3
J gene: TRBJ2-5
D gene: TRBD1
clone size: many
CDR3 DNA: TGTGCCAGCAGCCCGACAGGGGGCGGTGAGACCCAGTACTTC
CDR3 protein: CASSPTGGGETQYF

V gene: TRBV19
J gene: TRBJ2-3
D gene: TRBD2
clone size: many
CDR3 DNA: TGTGCCAGTAGCCTCGGGCGGGAGTCAGATACGCAGTATTTT
CDR3 protein: CASSLGRESDTQYF

V gene: TRBV15
J gene: TRBJ1-5
D gene: NA
clone size: NA
CDR3 DNA: TGTGCCACCAGCAGAGGCCCAAATAGCAATCAGCCCCAGCATTTT
CDR3 protein: CATSRGPNSNQPQHF

V gene: TRBV20-1
J gene: TRBJ2-3
D gene: NA
clone size: few
CDR3 DNA: TGCAGTGCTAGAGATTACGACAGCACAGATACGCAGTATTTT
CDR3 protein: CSARDYDSTDTQYF

V gene: TRBV7-9
J gene: TRBJ2-5
D gene: NA
clone size: NA
CDR3 DNA: TGTGCCAGCAGCTTCGTTCGGGGGAAGGAGGAGACCCAGTACTTC
CDR3 protein: CASSFVRGKEETQYF

V gene: TRBV7-9
J gene: TRBJ2-1
D gene: TRBD2
clone size: few
CDR3 DNA: TGTGCCAGCAGCTCGATTGAAGCGGGAGGGCCACAGAATGAGCAGTTCTTC
CDR3 protein: CASSSIEAGGPQNEQFF

V gene: TRBV28
J gene: TRBJ2-3
D gene: TRBD2
clone size: NA
CDR3 DNA: TGTGCCAGCAGTTGGTCTAGCGGGGGGGACACAGATACGCAGTATTTT
CDR3 protein: CASSWSSGGDTDTQYF

V gene: TRBV12-2
J gene: TRBJ2-7
D gene: NA
clone size: few
CDR3 DNA: TGTGCAAGTCGCGTGCTCCGGGACCATTCCTACGAGCAGTACTTC
CDR3 protein: CASRVLRDHSYEQYF

V gene: TRBV7-3
J gene: TRBJ2-1
D gene: TRBD1
clone size: few
CDR3 DNA: TGTGCCAGCAGCTTTACCGGGACAGCCTACAATGAGCAGTTCTTC
CDR3 protein: CASSFTGTAYNEQFF

V gene: TRBV11-1
J gene: TRBJ2-5
D gene: NA
clone size: few
CDR3 DNA: TGTGCCAGCACCGGGGGGACAGACCAAGAGACCCAGTACTTC
CDR3 protein: CASTGGTDQETQYF

V gene: TRBV10-3
J gene: TRBJ1-1
D gene: TRBD1
clone size: few
CDR3 DNA: TGTGCCATCAGTTCCGACAGGGGGTTTACTGAAGCTTTCTTT
CDR3 protein: CAISSDRGFTEAFF

V gene: TRBV7-9
J gene: TRBJ2-3
D gene: TRBD2
clone size: NA
CDR3 DNA: TGTGCCAGCAGCCCCGGGACTAGCGGGAGTCGAAGCACAGATACGCAGTATTTT
CDR3 protein: CASSPGTSGSRSTDTQYF

V gene: TRBV7-9
J gene: TRBJ2-1
D gene: TRBD1
clone size: NA
CDR3 DNA: TGTGCCAGCAGTCTTCTGCCGGGACAGGGATACAATGAGCAGTTCTTC
CDR3 protein: CASSLLPGQGYNEQFF

V gene: TRBV5-6
J gene: TRBJ2-7
D gene: TRBD2
clone size: NA
CDR3 DNA: TGTGCCAGCAGCGCGGGGACTAGCGGGGACTACGAGCAGTACTTC
CDR3 protein: CASSAGTSGDYEQYF

V gene: TRBV9
J gene: TRBJ1-6
D gene: TRBD1
clone size: NA
CDR3 DNA: TGTGCCAGCAGCGTAGATTGGACAGGGAATTCACCCCTCCACTTT
CDR3 protein: CASSVDWTGNSPLHF

V gene: TRBV3-1
J gene: TRBJ1-4
D gene: NA
clone size: NA
CDR3 DNA: TGTGCCAGCAGCCAAGATCCCGACACCGACACAACTAATGAAAAACTGTTTTTT
CDR3 protein: CASSQDPDTDTTNEKLFF

V gene: TRBV12-3/TRBV12-4
J gene: TRBJ2-1
D gene: NA
clone size: NA
CDR3 DNA: TGTGCCACCCGGTTTGAGGCCAGGGGTGAGCAGTTCTTC
CDR3 protein: CATRFEARGEQFF

V gene: TRBV29-1
J gene: TRBJ2-1
D gene: NA
clone size: NA
CDR3 DNA: TGCAGCGTGCCAACAGGAGGGGTTTCCCATGAGCAGTTCTTC
CDR3 protein: CSVPTGGVSHEQFF

V gene: TRBV3-1
J gene: TRBJ1-2
D gene: NA
clone size: NA
CDR3 DNA: TGTGCCAGCAGCCAGGAAGTCGGGGGAAATGGCTACACCTTC
CDR3 protein: CASSQEVGGNGYTF

V gene: TRBV11-2
J gene: TRBJ2-3
D gene: NA
clone size: many
CDR3 DNA: TGTGCCAGCAGCTTAATACAGGGTGGTCCAGATACGCAGTATTTT
CDR3 protein: CASSLIQGGPDTQYF

V gene: TRBV4-2
J gene: TRBJ1-2
D gene: TRBD1
clone size: once
CDR3 DNA: TGTGCCAGCAGCCAAGAGGAAGGACAGGGGGCTAGTGGCTACACCTTC
CDR3 protein: CASSQEEGQGASGYTF

V gene: TRBV4-2
J gene: TRBJ2-1
D gene: NA
clone size: few
CDR3 DNA: TGTGCCAGCAGCCAAGATCAGGGCGCGAATGAGCAGTTCTTC
CDR3 protein: CASSQDQGANEQFF

V gene: TRBV5-1
J gene: TRBJ2-7
D gene: NA
clone size: NA
CDR3 DNA: TGCGCCAGCAGCGGAGGGACTTTGCCTTTCTCCTACGAGCAGTACTTC
CDR3 protein: CASSGGTLPFSYEQYF

V gene: TRBV6-2/TRBV6-3
J gene: TRBJ2-3
D gene: NA
clone size: few
CDR3 DNA: TGTGCCAGCAGTTACACCCTTTTGAGTGCCACAGATACGCAGTATTTT
CDR3 protein: CASSYTLLSATDTQYF

V gene: TRBV29-1
J gene: TRBJ1-1
D gene: TRBD1
clone size: few
CDR3 DNA: TGCAGCGTGGGACAGGGTCCGCGCGCTTTCTTT
CDR3 protein: CSVGQGPRAFF

V gene: TRBV13
J gene: TRBJ1-1
D gene: NA
clone size: NA
CDR3 DNA: TGTGCCAGCAGCCCCACTTACGAGAGGGAAGGGGTACCTGAAGCTTTCTTT
CDR3 protein: CASSPTYEREGVPEAFF

V gene: TRBV11-2
J gene: TRBJ2-5
D gene: NA
clone size: few
CDR3 DNA: TGTGCCAGCAGCTTAGTATATGGTTCAAAAGAGACCCAGTACTTC
CDR3 protein: CASSLVYGSKETQYF

V gene: TRBV12-3/TRBV12-4
J gene: TRBJ2-3
D gene: NA
clone size: NA
CDR3 DNA: TGTGCCAGCAGTGCCGCCGGGACCCTAACGCCAGATACGCAGTATTTT
CDR3 protein: CASSAAGTLTPDTQYF

V gene: TRBV7-3
J gene: TRBJ2-3
D gene: TRBD2
clone size: NA
CDR3 DNA: TGTGCCAGCAGCCCCACTAGCGGGGGAGCTCACACAGATACGCAGTATTTT
CDR3 protein: CASSPTSGGAHTDTQYF

V gene: TRBV24-1
J gene: TRBJ2-1
D gene: TRBD2
clone size: few
CDR3 DNA: TGTGCCACCAGTGAGCAGCGGGAGAATGAGCAGTTCTTC
CDR3 protein: CATSEQRENEQFF

V gene: TRBV3-1
J gene: TRBJ2-5
D gene: TRBD2
clone size: NA
CDR3 DNA: TGTGCCAGCAGCCAAGAGGGGGACTACCAGCGAGGAGAGACCCAGTACTTC
CDR3 protein: CASSQEGDYQRGETQYF

V gene: TRBV14
J gene: TRBJ2-3
D gene: NA
clone size: NA
CDR3 DNA: TGTGCCAGCACCAACGCGGCGGGTAGCACAGATACGCAGTATTTT
CDR3 protein: CASTNAAGSTDTQYF

V gene: TRBV4-1
J gene: TRBJ2-7
D gene: NA
clone size: few
CDR3 DNA: TGCGCCAGCAGCCAAGTCGGTCAAAGGTTACACTTC
CDR3 protein: CASSQVGQRLHF

V gene: TRBV2
J gene: TRBJ2-7
D gene: NA
clone size: few
CDR3 DNA: TGTGCCAGCAGTGAAATCGGGGGCGCCGACTACGAGCAGTACTTC
CDR3 protein: CASSEIGGADYEQYF

V gene: TRBV7-2
J gene: TRBJ1-3
D gene: NA
clone size: many
CDR3 DNA: TGTGCCAGCAGCTTTGACGGATCCTCTGGAAACACCATATATTTT
CDR3 protein: CASSFDGSSGNTIYF

V gene: TRBV27
J gene: TRBJ2-2
D gene: NA
clone size: many
CDR3 DNA: TGTGCCAGCAGTTGGGCACCCGCAGTAACCGGGGAGCTGTTTTTT
CDR3 protein: CASSWAPAVTGELFF

V gene: TRBV4-1
J gene: TRBJ2-3
D gene: NA
clone size: NA
CDR3 DNA: TGCGCCAGCAGTCCGGGGGCCACCACAGATACGCAGTATTTT
CDR3 protein: CASSPGATTDTQYF

V gene: TRBV5-6
J gene: TRBJ2-2
D gene: TRBD1
clone size: many
CDR3 DNA: TGTGCCAGCAGCTTCTCTTCAGGGACAGGGAACACCGGGGAGCTGTTTTTT
CDR3 protein: CASSFSSGTGNTGELFF

V gene: TRBV27
J gene: TRBJ2-7
D gene: NA
clone size: NA
CDR3 DNA: TGTGCCAGCCCGAACCGGGTCGCCTACGAGCAGTACTTC
CDR3 protein: CASPNRVAYEQYF

V gene: TRBV4-1
J gene: TRBJ2-7
D gene: NA
clone size: NA
CDR3 DNA: TGCGCCAGCAGCCAACCCGCCGGGACGTCCTTCTACGAGCAGTACTTC
CDR3 protein: CASSQPAGTSFYEQYF

V gene: TRBV24-1
J gene: TRBJ2-1
D gene: NA
clone size: NA
CDR3 DNA: TGTGCCACCAGTGCGGGACGGTACAATGAGCAGTTCTTC
CDR3 protein: CATSAGRYNEQFF

V gene: TRBV5-6
J gene: TRBJ1-1
D gene: TRBD1
clone size: few
CDR3 DNA: TGTGCCAGCAGCTTGGCCGAGGGGGGACAGGGGATAGACACTGAAGCTTTCTTT
CDR3 protein: CASSLAEGGQGIDTEAFF

V gene: TRBV6-1
J gene: TRBJ1-1
D gene: TRBD1
clone size: NA
CDR3 DNA: TGTGCCAGCAGTGAAGTACCGATTAACAGGGGACCGGCGGAAGCTTTCTTT
CDR3 protein: CASSEVPINRGPAEAFF

V gene: TRBV6-5
J gene: TRBJ2-7
D gene: NA
clone size: few
CDR3 DNA: TGTGCCAGCAGTTACTCTGGGGCAGATTACGAGCAGTACTTC
CDR3 protein: CASSYSGADYEQYF